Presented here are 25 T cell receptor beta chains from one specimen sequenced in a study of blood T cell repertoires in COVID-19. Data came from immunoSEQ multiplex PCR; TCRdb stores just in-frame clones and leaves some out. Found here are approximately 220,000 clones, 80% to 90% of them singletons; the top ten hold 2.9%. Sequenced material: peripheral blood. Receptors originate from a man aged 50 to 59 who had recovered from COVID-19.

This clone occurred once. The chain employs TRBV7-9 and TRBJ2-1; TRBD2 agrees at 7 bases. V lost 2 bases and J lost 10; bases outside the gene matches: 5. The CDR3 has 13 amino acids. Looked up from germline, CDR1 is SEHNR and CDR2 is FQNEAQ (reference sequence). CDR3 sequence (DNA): TGTGCCAGCAGCTTATCTTGGCGGGAGGAGCAGTTCTTC. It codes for CASSLSWREEQFF.

CDR3 sequence reads: CATSRPQGANSPLHF. The CDR3 DNA reads TGTGCCACCAGCAGACCCCAGGGGGCGAATTCACCCCTCCACTTT. This chain uses TRBV15 with TRBJ1-6, with 8 nucleotides matching TRBD1. The germline CDR1 and CDR2 sequences are LNHNV and YYDKDF (reference sequence). V shed 2 bases, J shed 7 bases, and the junction held 4 bases outside the gene matches. This CDR3 comprises 15 residues. Full variable domain (outside the CDR3, taken from reference TRBV15 and TRBJ1-6): DAMVIQNPRYQVTQFGKPVTLSCSQTLNHNVMYWYQQKSSQAPKLLFHYYDKDFNNEADTPDNFQSRRPNTSFCFLDIRSPGLGDTAMYLCATSRPQGANSPLHFGNGTRLTVT.

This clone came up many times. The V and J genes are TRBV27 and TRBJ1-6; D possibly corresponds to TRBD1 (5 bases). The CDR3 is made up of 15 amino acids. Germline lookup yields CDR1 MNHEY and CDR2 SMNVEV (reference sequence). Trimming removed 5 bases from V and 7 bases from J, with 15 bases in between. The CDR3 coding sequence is TGTGCCAGCAGTCTAGGGGATTTGAAGAATTCACCCCTCCACTTT. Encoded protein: CASSLGDLKNSPLHF.

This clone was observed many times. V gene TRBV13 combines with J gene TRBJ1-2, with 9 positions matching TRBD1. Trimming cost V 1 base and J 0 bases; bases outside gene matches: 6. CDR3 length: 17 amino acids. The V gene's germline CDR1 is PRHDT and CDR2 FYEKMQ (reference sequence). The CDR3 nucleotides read TGTGCCAGCAGCTTAGAAGGACAGGGGATTCCTAACTATGGCTACACCTTC. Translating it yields CASSLEGQGIPNYGYTF.

The CDR3 reads CATSTGSSGNTIYF. The CDR3 nucleotides read TGCGCCACTAGTACAGGGAGCTCTGGAAACACCATATATTTT. The genes are TRBV5-1 and TRBJ1-3; possible D gene TRBD1, 6 bases. Germline CDR1 and CDR2: SGHRS and YFSETQ. With 9 bases removed from V and 0 bases from J, the gap between germline ends came to 13 bases. The CDR3 runs 14 residues.

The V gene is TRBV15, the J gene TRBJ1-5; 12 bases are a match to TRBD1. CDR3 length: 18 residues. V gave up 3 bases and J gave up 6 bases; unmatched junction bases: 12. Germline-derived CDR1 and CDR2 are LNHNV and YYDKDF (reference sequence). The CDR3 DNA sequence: TGTGCCACCAGCAGGATAGGGACAGGGGGCGCGGGGAGTCAGCCCCAGCATTTT. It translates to CATSRIGTGGAGSQPQHF.

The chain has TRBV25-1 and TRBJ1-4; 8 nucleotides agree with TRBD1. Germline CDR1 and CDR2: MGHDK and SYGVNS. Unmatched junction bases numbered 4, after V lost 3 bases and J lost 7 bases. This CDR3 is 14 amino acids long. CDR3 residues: CASSDPTGGEKLFF. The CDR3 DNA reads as TGTGCCAGCAGTGACCCTACAGGGGGTGAAAAACTGTTTTTT.

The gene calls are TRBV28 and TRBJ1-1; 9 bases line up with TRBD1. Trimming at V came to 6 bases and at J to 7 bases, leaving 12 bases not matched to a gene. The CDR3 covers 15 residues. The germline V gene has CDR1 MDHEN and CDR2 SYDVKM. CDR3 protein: CASRLTGGLAIEAFF. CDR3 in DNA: TGTGCCAGCAGGTTAACAGGGGGCTTAGCTATTGAAGCTTTCTTT.

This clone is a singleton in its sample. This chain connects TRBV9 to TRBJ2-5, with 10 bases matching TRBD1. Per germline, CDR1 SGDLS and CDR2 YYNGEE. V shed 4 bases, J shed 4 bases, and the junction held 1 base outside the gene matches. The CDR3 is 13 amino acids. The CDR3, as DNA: TGTGCCAGCAGCCGGGACAGGGGAGAGACCCAGTACTTC. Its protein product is CASSRDRGETQYF. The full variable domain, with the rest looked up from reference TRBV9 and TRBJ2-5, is DSGVTQTPKHLITATGQRVTLRCSPRSGDLSVYWYQQSLDQGLQFLIQYYNGEERAKGNILERFSAQQFPDLHSELNLSSLELGDSALYFCASSRDRGETQYFGPGTRLLVL.

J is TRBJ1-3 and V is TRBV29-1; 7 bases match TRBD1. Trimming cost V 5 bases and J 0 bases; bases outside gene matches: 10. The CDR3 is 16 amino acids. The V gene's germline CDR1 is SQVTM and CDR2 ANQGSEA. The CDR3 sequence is CSVLLDRRSSGNTIYF. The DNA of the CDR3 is TGCAGCGTTCTCCTGGACAGGCGGAGCTCTGGAAACACCATATATTTT.

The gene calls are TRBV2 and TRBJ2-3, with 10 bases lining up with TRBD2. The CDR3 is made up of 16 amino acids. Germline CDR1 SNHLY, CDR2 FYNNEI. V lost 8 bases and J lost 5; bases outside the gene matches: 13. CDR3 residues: CASVVGLAGVKDTQYF. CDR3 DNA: TGTGCCAGCGTGGTTGGGCTAGCGGGAGTAAAAGATACGCAGTATTTT.

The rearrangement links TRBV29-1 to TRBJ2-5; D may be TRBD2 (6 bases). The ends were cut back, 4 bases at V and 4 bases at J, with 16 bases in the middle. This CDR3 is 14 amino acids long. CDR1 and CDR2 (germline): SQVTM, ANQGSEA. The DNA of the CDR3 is TGCAGCGTTGCAGCGGGTGGAATTGGAGAGACCCAGTACTTC. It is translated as CSVAAGGIGETQYF.

In DNA form, the CDR3 reads TGTGCCAGCAGCTTAGCAGGGGGCGCCGCAGATACGCAGTATTTT. It is translated as CASSLAGGAADTQYF. The chain has TRBV7-9 and TRBJ2-3; 7 bases map to TRBD1. The V and J ends lost 0 bases and 4 bases, in that order; junction bases with no gene match: 4. The CDR3 has 15 residues. Germline values: CDR1 SEHNR, CDR2 FQNEAQ (reference sequence).

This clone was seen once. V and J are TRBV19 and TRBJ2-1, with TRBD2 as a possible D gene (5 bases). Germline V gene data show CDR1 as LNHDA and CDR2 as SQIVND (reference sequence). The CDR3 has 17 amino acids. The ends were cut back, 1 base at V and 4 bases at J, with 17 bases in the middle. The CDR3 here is CASSIGWRSQWYNEQFF. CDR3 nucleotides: TGTGCCAGTAGTATAGGGTGGAGGTCCCAATGGTACAATGAGCAGTTCTTC.

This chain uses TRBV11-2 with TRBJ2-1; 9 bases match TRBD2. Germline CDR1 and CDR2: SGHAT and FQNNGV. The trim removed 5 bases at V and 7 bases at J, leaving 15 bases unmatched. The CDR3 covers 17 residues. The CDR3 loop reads CASSPQGGGRARNEQFF. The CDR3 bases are TGTGCCAGCAGCCCGCAAGGGGGCGGGAGGGCCAGGAATGAGCAGTTCTTC. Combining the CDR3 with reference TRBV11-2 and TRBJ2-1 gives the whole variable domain EAGVAQSPRYKIIEKRQSVAFWCNPISGHATLYWYQQILGQGPKLLIQFQNNGVVDDSQLPKDRFSAERLKGVDSTLKIQPAKLEDSAVYLCASSPQGGGRARNEQFFGPGTRLTVL.

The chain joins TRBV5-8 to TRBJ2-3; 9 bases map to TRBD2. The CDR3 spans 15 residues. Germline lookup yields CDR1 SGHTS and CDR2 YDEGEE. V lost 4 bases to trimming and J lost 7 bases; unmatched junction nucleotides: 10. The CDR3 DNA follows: TGTGCCAGCAGCCGCGGACTAGCGCTTACAAATACGCAGTATTTT. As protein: CASSRGLALTNTQYF. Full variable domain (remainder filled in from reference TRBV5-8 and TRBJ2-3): EAGVTQSPTHLIKTRGQQATLRCSPISGHTSVYWYQQALGLGLQFLLWYDEGEERNRGNFPPRFSGRQFPNYSSELNVNALELEDSALYLCASSRGLALTNTQYFGPGTRLTVL.

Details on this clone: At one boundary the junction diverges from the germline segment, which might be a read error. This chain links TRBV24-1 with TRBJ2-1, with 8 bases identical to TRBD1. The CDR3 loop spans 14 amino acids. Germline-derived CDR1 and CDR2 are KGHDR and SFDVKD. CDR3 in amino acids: CATSDDGTGYDQFF. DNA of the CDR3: TGTGCCACCAGTGATGACGGGACAGGCTATGACCAGTTCTTC.

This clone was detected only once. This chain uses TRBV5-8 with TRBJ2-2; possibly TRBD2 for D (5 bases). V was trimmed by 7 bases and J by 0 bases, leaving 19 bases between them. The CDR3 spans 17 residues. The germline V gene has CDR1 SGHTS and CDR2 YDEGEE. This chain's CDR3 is CASGGGGLYANTGELFF. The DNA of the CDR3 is TGTGCCAGCGGCGGCGGAGGTCTTTACGCGAACACCGGGGAGCTGTTTTTT.

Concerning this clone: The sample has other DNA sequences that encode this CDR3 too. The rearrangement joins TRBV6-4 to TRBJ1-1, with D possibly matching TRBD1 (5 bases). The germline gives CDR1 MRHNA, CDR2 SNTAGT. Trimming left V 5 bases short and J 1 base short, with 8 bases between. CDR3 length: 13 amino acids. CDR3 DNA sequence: TGTGCCAGCAGTTTAGACAGGAACACTGAAGCTTTCTTT. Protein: CASSLDRNTEAFF.

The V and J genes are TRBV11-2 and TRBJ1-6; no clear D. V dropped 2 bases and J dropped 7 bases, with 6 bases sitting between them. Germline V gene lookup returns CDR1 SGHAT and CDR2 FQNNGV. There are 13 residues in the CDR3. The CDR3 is CASSLLANSPLHF. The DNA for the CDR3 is TGTGCCAGCAGCTTATTGGCCAATTCACCCCTCCACTTT.

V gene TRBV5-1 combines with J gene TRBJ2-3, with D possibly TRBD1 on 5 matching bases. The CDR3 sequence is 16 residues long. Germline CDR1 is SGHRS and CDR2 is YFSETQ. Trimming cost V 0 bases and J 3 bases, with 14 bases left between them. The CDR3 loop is CASSLEFQGSTDTQYF. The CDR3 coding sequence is TGCGCCAGCAGCTTGGAGTTTCAGGGTAGTACAGATACGCAGTATTTT. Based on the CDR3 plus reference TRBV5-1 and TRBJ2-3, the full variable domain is KAGVTQTPRYLIKTRGQQVTLSCSPISGHRSVSWYQQTPGQGLQFLFEYFSETQRNKGNFPGRFSGRQFSNSRSEMNVSTLELGDSALYLCASSLEFQGSTDTQYFGPGTRLTVL.

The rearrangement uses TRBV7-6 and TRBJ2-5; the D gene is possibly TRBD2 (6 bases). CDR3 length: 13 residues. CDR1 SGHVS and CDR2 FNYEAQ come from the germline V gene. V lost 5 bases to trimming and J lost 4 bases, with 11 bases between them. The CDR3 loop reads CASSAGLAETQYF. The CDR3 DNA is TGTGCCAGCAGCGCGGGACTCGCAGAGACCCAGTACTTC.

CDR3 in amino acids: CASSRDRRSYEQYF. CDR3 sequence (DNA): TGTGCCAGCAGCCGGGACAGGAGATCCTACGAGCAGTACTTC. This chain connects TRBV13 to TRBJ2-7, with 8 bases fitting TRBD1. CDR1 and CDR2 from the germline V gene are PRHDT and FYEKMQ (reference sequence). The CDR3 sequence is 14 residues long. The trim removed 5 bases at V and 1 base at J, leaving 4 bases unmatched.

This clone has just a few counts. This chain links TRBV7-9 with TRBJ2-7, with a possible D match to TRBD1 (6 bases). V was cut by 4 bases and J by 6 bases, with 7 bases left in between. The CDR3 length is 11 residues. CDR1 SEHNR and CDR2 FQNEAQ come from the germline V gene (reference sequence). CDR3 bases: TGTGCCAGCAGCTCACAGGGCGAGCAGTACTTC. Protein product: CASSSQGEQYF.

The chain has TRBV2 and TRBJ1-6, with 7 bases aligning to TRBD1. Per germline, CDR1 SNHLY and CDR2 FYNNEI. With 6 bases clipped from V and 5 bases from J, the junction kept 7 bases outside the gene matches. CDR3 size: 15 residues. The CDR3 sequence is CASRAYRGHNSPLHF. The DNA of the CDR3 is TGTGCCAGCAGAGCGTACAGGGGCCATAATTCACCCCTCCACTTT.